The clone carrying this T cell receptor beta chain showed up just once. These data are taken from a study of blood T cells in healthy people across ages. A J-beta primer mix and a sample-barcoded 5' primer were used in a second PCR of about 6 to 12 cycles. One entry per CDR3 protein, called by TCRdb with MiXCR from the 5' RACE reads. This sample has some 1.5 million distinct CDR3 sequences, with 40% to 45% found just once. V shed 3 bases and J shed 4 bases, with 9 bases lying between them. Germline values: CDR1 MGHDK, CDR2 SYGVNS. The CDR3 length is 13 residues. The sequenced sample consisted of blood. This clonotype was obtained from a woman in her late teens or twenties in good health. This chain joins TRBV25-1 and TRBJ1-1; D ambiguous. The CDR3 region has the DNA TGTGCCAGCAGTGACGCAGGTCGCACTGAAGCTTTCTTT. Its translation: CASSDAGRTEAFF.